The 26 T cell receptor beta chains below come from one sample, sequenced in a study of beta chain features in type 1 diabetes. The whole isolated RNA underwent reverse transcription, so sequencing captured expressed TCRB transcripts. Generated by immunoSEQ multiplex PCR, the TCRdb table keeps only in-frame clones and is missing some. The sample records around 300,000 clones, around 7.3% being singletons. Sequencing used central memory CD4+ T cells from blood. The receptor source for this set is a woman aged 18-29 years in good health.

This rearrangement joins TRBV7-9 to TRBJ1-2; perhaps TRBD1 as D (5 bases). V was clipped by 3 bases and J by 7 bases, with 12 bases between them. The germline CDR1 and CDR2 sequences are SEHNR and FQNEAQ (reference sequence). The length of the CDR3 is 13 residues. Written as DNA, the CDR3 is TGTGCCAGCAGCTTCACAGGAGCCTCTGGCTACACCTTC. Its protein product is CASSFTGASGYTF. Variable domain in full (rest from reference TRBV7-9 and TRBJ1-2): DTGVSQNPRHKITKRGQNVTFRCDPISEHNRLYWYRQTLGQGPEFLTYFQNEAQLEKSRLLSDRFSAERPKGSFSTLEIQRTEQGDSAMYLCASSFTGASGYTFGSGTRLTVV.

This clone was recorded at least ten times. The chain has TRBV19 and TRBJ2-1; no clear D. Germline V gives CDR1 LNHDA, CDR2 SQIVND (reference sequence). Trimming left V 4 bases short and J 0 bases short, with 13 bases between. This CDR3 is 16 amino acids long. CDR3 coding DNA: TGTGCCAGTAGTACGTCACAGCAACTCTCCTACAATGAGCAGTTCTTC. It is translated as CASSTSQQLSYNEQFF.

This clone came up many times. The chain uses TRBV5-4 and TRBJ2-7; D may be TRBD2 (5 bases). Trimming left V 0 bases short and J 3 bases short, with 10 bases between. CDR1 is SGHNT, CDR2 YYREEE, per germline (reference sequence). There are 14 residues in the CDR3. The CDR3 here is CASSLEVAGYEQYF. Here the CDR3 DNA reads TGTGCCAGCAGCTTGGAAGTGGCGGGCTACGAGCAGTACTTC.

The chain carries TRBV15 and TRBJ2-7; D unclear. The ends were cut back, 0 bases at V and 0 bases at J, with 15 bases in the middle. Per the germline V gene, CDR1 is LNHNV and CDR2 is YYDKDF (reference sequence). CDR3 length: 17 amino acids. The CDR3, as DNA: TGTGCCACCAGCAGAGACAGAGGAGACTTAAGCTCCTACGAGCAGTACTTC. Translating gives CATSRDRGDLSSYEQYF.

This clone has a handful of counts. CDR3 protein: CASNQRGASYNEQFF. The CDR3, as DNA: TGTGCCAGCAACCAACGGGGGGCTTCCTACAATGAGCAGTTCTTC. The chain uses TRBV9 and TRBJ2-1; weak D call: TRBD2 (7 bases). Trimming removed 6 bases from V and 1 base from J, with 14 bases in between. Germline values: CDR1 SGDLS, CDR2 YYNGEE. This CDR3 is built from 15 residues.

This clone turned up a few times. This chain uses TRBV2 with TRBJ2-5; D call uncertain. V was shortened by 6 bases and J by 2 bases, with 7 bases between the two germline ends. The germline V gene has CDR1 SNHLY and CDR2 FYNNEI. CDR3 size: 12 residues. DNA of the CDR3: TGTGCCAGCAGCAGTCTACAAGAGACCCAGTACTTC. The encoded protein is CASSSLQETQYF.

The chain is built from TRBV6-1 and TRBJ1-5; a possible D gene is TRBD1 (6 bases). The germline V gene encodes CDR1 MNHNS and CDR2 SASEGT. CDR3 length: 15 residues. Trimming cost V 3 bases and J 6 bases, with 15 bases left between them. CDR3 coding DNA: TGTGCCAGCAGTGATAGGGGGTTCGGAGCTCAGCCCCAGCATTTT. As protein: CASSDRGFGAQPQHF.

The table lists this clone with a few counts. The DNA of the CDR3 is TGTGCCAGCAGCGAACTGTTTAGGGAAGGGCGGTCGGGCAATCAGCCCCAGCATTTT. Protein sequence: CASSELFREGRSGNQPQHF. The chain recombines TRBV7-2 with TRBJ1-5; D is ambiguous. The CDR3 is 19 residues long. The V gene's germline CDR1 is SGHTA and CDR2 FQGNSA. Trimming cost V 5 bases and J 2 bases, with 25 bases left between them.

The sample holds many counts of this clone. J is TRBJ1-5 and V is TRBV5-6, with D tentatively TRBD1 (5 bases). The V and J ends lost 1 base and 4 bases respectively, with 9 bases between them. The CDR3 length is 14 residues. The V gene's germline CDR1 is SGHDT and CDR2 YYEEEE. The DNA of the CDR3 is TGTGCCAGCAGCTTGAGGGGAAGGAATCAGCCCCAGCATTTT. Encoded protein: CASSLRGRNQPQHF.

This clone was detected many times. V usage is TRBV21-1 and J usage is TRBJ2-5. TRBV21-1 is designated a pseudogene. The CDR3 length is 15 residues. The CDR3 nucleotides read TGTGCCAGCAGCAAAGCTGGGCGAGGGGGGGAGACCCAGTACTTC. The encoded protein is CASSKAGRGGETQYF.

This clone was observed a few times. The chain recombines TRBV7-9 with TRBJ1-1; D unresolved. Germline V lookup: CDR1 SEHNR, CDR2 FQNEAQ (reference sequence). V was shortened by 2 bases and J by 3 bases, with 13 bases between the two germline ends. The CDR3 runs to 15 residues. CDR3 in amino acids: CASSLTPGRHTEAFF. The CDR3 DNA sequence: TGTGCCAGCAGCTTAACCCCTGGAAGGCACACTGAAGCTTTCTTT.

This clone showed up many times. The chain uses TRBV13 and TRBJ2-4; D gene uncertain. Germline V CDR1 and CDR2: PRHDT, FYEKMQ (reference sequence). Trimming shortened V by 5 bases and J by 0 bases, and 11 bases separated the two germline ends. CDR3 size: 15 residues. The CDR3 loop is CASSPRTLAKNIQYF. In DNA form, the CDR3 reads TGTGCCAGCAGCCCCCGGACCTTAGCCAAAAACATTCAGTACTTC.

This clone was picked up a small number of times. V and J are TRBV27 and TRBJ2-5; D is undetermined. The germline V gene has CDR1 MNHEY and CDR2 SMNVEV (reference sequence). Trimming pared 6 bases from V and 13 bases from J, leaving 21 bases between. This CDR3 comprises 13 residues. The CDR3 DNA reads as TGTGCCAGCAGACCTGACCGCAGGTTCTCCTCGTACTTC. It specifies CASRPDRRFSSYF.

This clone turned up a few times. V gene TRBV29-1 combines with J gene TRBJ2-5; D is unresolved. The V end lost 1 base, the J end lost 4 bases, and 10 bases lay between the germline ends. The germline V gene has CDR1 SQVTM and CDR2 ANQGSEA. CDR3 length: 13 residues. CDR3 sequence (DNA): TGCAGCGTTGAAGGGCCTGGTGGAGAGACCCAGTACTTC. Translated, it gives CSVEGPGGETQYF.

This clone was counted a few times. CDR3 nucleotides: TGTGCCAGCAGCTTAGCTGCCGGGGAGCTGTTTTTT. It translates to CASSLAAGELFF. This chain uses TRBV11-3 with TRBJ2-2; D not resolved. The CDR3 length is 12 residues. Trimming pared 1 base from V and 6 bases from J, leaving 3 bases between. Germline CDR1 reads SGHNT; CDR2 reads YENEEA.

This clone was seen a few times. V usage is TRBV18 and J usage is TRBJ2-7; maybe TRBD2 (6 bases). Trimming removed 3 bases at V and 2 bases at J, with 14 bases between. Germline V gene lookup returns CDR1 KGHSH and CDR2 LQKENI. The CDR3 totals 15 residues. The CDR3 nucleotides are TGTGCCAGCTCACCCTCGGGACTGACTGCCTACGAGCAGTACTTC. Protein: CASSPSGLTAYEQYF.

This clone was counted at least ten times. V usage is TRBV7-9 and J usage is TRBJ2-5, with D perhaps matching TRBD1 (6 bases). The germline V gene encodes CDR1 SEHNR and CDR2 FQNEAQ (reference sequence). The CDR3 runs 15 residues. The ends were cut back, 3 bases at V and 4 bases at J, with 15 bases in the middle. CDR3 sequence (DNA): TGTGCCAGCAGCTTGTGGATAGGACAGTCAGAGACCCAGTACTTC. This encodes CASSLWIGQSETQYF.

The rearrangement links TRBV7-2 to TRBJ1-2; D is unresolved. The CDR3 length is 12 residues. CDR1 SGHTA and CDR2 FQGNSA come from the germline V gene. Deletions cut 5 bases from V and 6 bases from J, with 10 bases between. In nucleotides, the CDR3 is TGTGCCAGCAGCCCCAAATCCGATGGCTACACCTTC. Its protein product is CASSPKSDGYTF.

The J gene is TRBJ1-1, the V gene TRBV2, with TRBD1 as a possible D gene (5 bases). This CDR3 region has 14 residues. The V end was cut by 6 bases, the J end by 5 bases, with 16 bases between. Germline CDR1 is SNHLY and CDR2 is FYNNEI. The CDR3 nucleotides read TGTGCCAGCAGCCACAGGAAAGGCGGGACTGAAGCTTTCTTT. It specifies CASSHRKGGTEAFF.

This clone appeared a few times. The chain is built from TRBV5-1 and TRBJ2-5; D gene ambiguous. V lost 0 bases and J lost 1, with 13 bases in between. Germline CDR1 SGHRS, CDR2 YFSETQ. This CDR3 contains 16 residues. The CDR3 DNA is TGCGCCAGCAGCTTGGGTAGGAGCTCTTTCCAAGAGACCCAGTACTTC. This gives the protein CASSLGRSSFQETQYF.

The chain carries TRBV27 and TRBJ2-7; 9 bases match TRBD1. CDR3 length: 17 residues. Germline V CDR1 and CDR2: MNHEY, SMNVEV (reference sequence). Unmatched junction bases numbered 15, after V lost 6 bases and J lost 3 bases. The DNA of the CDR3 is TGTGCCAGCAGGCTCAGATCTCCGGGACAGGGTAACTACGAGCAGTACTTC. It is translated as CASRLRSPGQGNYEQYF.

This chain joins TRBV27 and TRBJ2-7; TRBD2 aligns across 10 bases. The CDR3 has 16 amino acids. The germline gives CDR1 MNHEY, CDR2 SMNVEV (reference sequence). V lost 4 bases and J lost 1; bases outside the gene matches: 7. CDR3 sequence (DNA): TGTGCCAGCAGTTCTCGGACTAGCGGCCGATCCTACGAGCAGTACTTC. This translates into CASSSRTSGRSYEQYF.

The V and J genes are TRBV7-2 and TRBJ1-2; 7 bases match TRBD1. The junction had 8 bases not matched to a gene; V was cut back by 8 bases and J by 5 bases. The germline V gene has CDR1 SGHTA and CDR2 FQGNSA. The CDR3 has 13 residues. The CDR3 sequence is CASVPGTDYGYTF. CDR3 sequence (DNA): TGTGCCAGCGTACCCGGGACAGATTATGGCTACACCTTC.

The chain carries TRBV7-9 and TRBJ1-2, with 7 nucleotides matching TRBD1. The CDR3 is made up of 15 amino acids. Germline CDR1 and CDR2: SEHNR and FQNEAQ (reference sequence). V gave up 5 bases and J gave up 4 bases; unmatched junction bases: 10. The CDR3 nucleotides are TGTGCCAGCAGCAATAGTCCGGGACAGATCTATGGCTACACCTTC. It specifies CASSNSPGQIYGYTF.

V gene TRBV6-5 combines with J gene TRBJ1-5, with D maybe TRBD1 (6 bases). The V and J ends lost 0 bases and 14 bases respectively, with 14 bases between them. Per the germline V gene, CDR1 is MNHEY and CDR2 is SVGAGI. The CDR3 has 13 residues. The CDR3 sequence is CASSYSALGQKHF. As DNA, the CDR3 is TGTGCCAGCAGTTACTCTGCTCTGGGACAAAAGCATTTT.

The genes are TRBV9 and TRBJ2-5; tentative D call: TRBD2 (5 bases). The CDR3 totals 14 residues. CDR1 is SGDLS, CDR2 YYNGEE, per germline. V gave up 0 bases and J gave up 4 bases, with 10 bases separating them. CDR3 sequence: CASSVGLAGETQYF. For the CDR3, the DNA is TGTGCCAGCAGCGTAGGGCTAGCAGGAGAGACCCAGTACTTC.